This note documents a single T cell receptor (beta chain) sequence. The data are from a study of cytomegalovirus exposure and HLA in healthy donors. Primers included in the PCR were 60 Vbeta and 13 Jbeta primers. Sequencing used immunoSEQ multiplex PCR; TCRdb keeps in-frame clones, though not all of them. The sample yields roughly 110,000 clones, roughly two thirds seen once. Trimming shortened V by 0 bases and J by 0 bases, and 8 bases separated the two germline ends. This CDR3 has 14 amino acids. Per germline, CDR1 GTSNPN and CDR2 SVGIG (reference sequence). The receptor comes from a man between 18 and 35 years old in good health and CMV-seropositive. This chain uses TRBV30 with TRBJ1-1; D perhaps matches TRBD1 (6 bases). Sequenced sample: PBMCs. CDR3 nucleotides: TGTGCCTGGAGTGTCAGGGGAGTGAACACTGAAGCTTTCTTT. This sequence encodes CAWSVRGVNTEAFF. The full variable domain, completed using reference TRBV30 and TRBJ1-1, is SQTIHQWPATLVQPVGSPLSLECTVEGTSNPNLYWYRQAAGRGLQLLFYSVGIGQISSEVPQNLSASRPQDRQFILSSKKLLLSDSGFYLCAWSVRGVNTEAFFGQGTRLTVV.